These 5 T cell receptor beta chains were sequenced from one sample in a study of T cells in Graves' hyperthyroidism and ophthalmopathy. Amplified TCR beta CDR3 regions came from RNA transcripts. A set of HTBI primers served as the primers for a first-round RT-PCR of the TCR CDR3. TCRdb reprocessed the multiplex PCR reads via MiXCR and lists one record per CDR3 protein. The sample carries 300,000 to 450,000 distinct CDR3 sequences, more than 14% recorded once. Sequencing was done on a sample of blood. These receptors came from a woman in her thirties with Graves' ophthalmopathy.

The CDR3 spells CASSQGLAGGPDTQYF. CDR3 nucleotide sequence: TGTGCCAGCAGCCAGGGACTAGCGGGGGGCCCAGATACGCAGTATTTT. The rearrangement links TRBV3-1 to TRBJ2-3; 15 bases are a match to TRBD2. CDR3 length equals 16 residues. V shed 3 bases, J shed 4 bases, and the junction held 2 bases outside the gene matches. CDR1 is LGHDT and CDR2 is YNNKEL in the germline V gene (reference sequence).

This clonotype was detected only a few times. V gene TRBV24-1 combines with J gene TRBJ2-2; D unclear. From germline, CDR1 is KGHDR and CDR2 SFDVKD. CDR3 length equals 15 residues. V was pared by 2 bases and J by 4 bases, with 10 bases between. CDR3 amino acids: CATSDSMISTGELFF. CDR3 in DNA: TGTGCCACCAGTGATTCTATGATATCCACCGGGGAGCTGTTTTTT.

The sample holds many counts of this clonotype. V usage is TRBV12-3 or TRBV12-4 and J usage is TRBJ1-1; possibly TRBD1 for D (6 bases). Trimming cost V 5 bases and J 0 bases, with 10 bases left between them. The length of the CDR3 is 14 residues. In nucleotides, the CDR3 is TGTGCCAGCAGTCTACAGGGTTTGAACACTGAAGCTTTCTTT. Translation gives CASSLQGLNTEAFF.

This clonotype was found many times. The V gene is TRBV2, the J gene TRBJ1-2; no firm D call. Looked up from germline, CDR1 is SNHLY and CDR2 is FYNNEI. V shed 6 bases and J shed 8 bases, with 10 bases lying between them. There are 11 residues in the CDR3. CDR3 nucleotide sequence: TGTGCCAGCAGGGCCCGGGAGGGCTACACCTTC. This translates into CASRAREGYTF.

A word on this clonotype: A read error is possible here, since a much larger clone lies one base away. The chain recombines TRBV2 with TRBJ1-1; no reliable D call. This CDR3 has 14 amino acids. In germline, CDR1 is SNHLY, CDR2 FYNNEI. Trimming took 4 bases from V and 3 from J, leaving 12 bases between them. DNA of the CDR3: TGTGCCAGCAGTGGACTGGGGAGGCACACTGAAGCTTTCTTT. Amino acid sequence: CASSGLGRHTEAFF. The whole variable domain, filled in from reference TRBV2 and TRBJ1-1, reads EPEVTQTPSHQVTQMGQEVILRCVPISNHLYFYWYRQILGQKVEFLVSFYNNEISEKSEIFDDQFSVERPDGSNFTLKIRSTKLEDSAMYFCASSGLGRHTEAFFGQGTRLTVV.